This entry is about one TCR beta chain. The antigen remains unidentified. The record originates from a study of cytomegalovirus exposure and HLA in healthy donors. PCR employed 60 Vbeta and 13 Jbeta primers. Assay used: immunoSEQ multiplex PCR; TCRdb lists only in-frame clones, some missing. Of roughly 170,000 clones in the sample, 77% are singletons; the top ten hold approximately 1.6%. Study conclusions and caveats: Presence/absence analyses supposed approximately even sequencing depth among donors. There were several of the most significant clusters that appeared linked to common viral pathogens in a later analysis.

This receptor was obtained from a woman aged 25-40 years in good health and CMV-seronegative. Material for sequencing was PBMCs.

Here the CDR3 reads CASSVVSRSETQYF. In nucleotides, the CDR3 is TGTGCCAGCAGCGTAGTGTCTAGAAGCGAGACCCAGTACTTC. This chain connects TRBV9 to TRBJ2-5, with D unresolved. This CDR3 comprises 14 residues. The germline V gene has CDR1 SGDLS and CDR2 YYNGEE. V was trimmed by 0 bases and J by 5 bases, leaving 11 bases between them.